The clone carrying this T cell receptor beta chain was counted at least ten times. Its antigen is still unknown. Patients underwent thyroid surgery, and none had received any treatment before it. The sample comes from a study of metastatic and nonmetastatic thyroid tumors. Across the study: Repertoire comparisons spanned blood and tumor or nodule tissue from malignant and benign thyroid patients. General study results and limits: Significantly higher TCR beta diversity was reportedly seen in malignant thyroid tumors than benign nodules, in blood and tumor.

As handled by the study authors: Between-group CDR3 differences, defined by clinicopathological status, yielded a distant-metastasis classifier for papillary thyroid cancer. TCRdb reassembled clones from the PCR reads with MiXCR. TCRdb, rather than the study authors, made the V and J calls. This sample carries around 65,000 clones, 12% to 15% of them seen once, and the ten largest clones take over 6%. Deletions cut 7 bases from V and 9 bases from J, with 19 bases between. The germline V gene has CDR1 LNHDA and CDR2 SQIVND (reference sequence). This CDR3 contains 14 residues. The sample taken for sequencing was blood. This TCR derives from a male donor with papillary thyroid cancer or a benign thyroid nodule (not recorded which). Some clones in this sample may be carry-over from other donors' samples. V usage is TRBV19 and J usage is TRBJ1-5; possibly TRBD1 for D (5 bases). The CDR3 loop reads CASTIPGGERPQHF. The CDR3 DNA follows: TGTGCCAGTACCATCCCGGGGGGTGAACGGCCCCAGCATTTT. The entire variable domain, with the rest obtained from reference TRBV19 and TRBJ1-5, is as follows: DGGITQSPKYLFRKEGQNVTLSCEQNLNHDAMYWYRQDPGQGLRLIYYSQIVNDFQKGDIAEGYSVSREKKESFPLTVTSAQKNPTAFYLCASTIPGGERPQHFGDGTRLSIL.